This TCR beta chain appears in the sequencing data of a study of cytomegalovirus exposure and HLA in healthy donors. Study-wide background: According to later analysis, the same platform produced the approximately 120 validation and several hundred first-cohort repertoires. Study results and limitations: There were 150 to 200 TCR beta chains listed as cytomegalovirus-associated.

Some clones are missing from TCRdb's copy, which holds only in-frame ones; the method was immunoSEQ multiplex PCR. The sample lists approximately 200,000 clones; about 81% were seen once. This clone appeared once. What it binds is unknown. From germline, CDR1 is MNHEY and CDR2 SVGAGI. This CDR3 is 14 amino acids long. V was shortened by 5 bases and J by 5 bases, with 13 bases between the two germline ends. The receptor was derived from a young woman in good health and CMV-seronegative. Specimen: PBMCs. The chain combines TRBV6-5 with TRBJ1-5; perhaps TRBD1 as D (5 bases). CDR3 DNA: TGTGCCAGCAGTCCTTGGGGCGGACATCAGCCCCAGCATTTT. The encoded protein is CASSPWGGHQPQHF.